This T cell receptor (beta chain) was sequenced during a study of cytomegalovirus exposure and HLA in healthy donors. In the PCR, 60 Vbeta and 13 Jbeta primers were used. Repertoires were generated with immunoSEQ multiplex PCR, while TCRdb's copy carries only in-frame clones and drops some. The table shows some 120,000 clones, with approximately 80% occurring only once. The CDR3 loop spans 15 amino acids. Trimming removed 10 bases at V and 6 bases at J, with 23 bases between. Germline V CDR1 and CDR2: LNHDA, SQIVND (reference sequence). This receptor was obtained from a man younger than 35 in good health and CMV-seronegative. The sample comprised PBMCs. The chain has TRBV19 and TRBJ2-3; tentatively, D is TRBD2 (7 bases). The CDR3 spells CATSRPRGAQDTQYF. CDR3 nucleotide sequence: TGTGCCACCTCACGGCCCCGGGGGGCGCAGGATACGCAGTATTTT.